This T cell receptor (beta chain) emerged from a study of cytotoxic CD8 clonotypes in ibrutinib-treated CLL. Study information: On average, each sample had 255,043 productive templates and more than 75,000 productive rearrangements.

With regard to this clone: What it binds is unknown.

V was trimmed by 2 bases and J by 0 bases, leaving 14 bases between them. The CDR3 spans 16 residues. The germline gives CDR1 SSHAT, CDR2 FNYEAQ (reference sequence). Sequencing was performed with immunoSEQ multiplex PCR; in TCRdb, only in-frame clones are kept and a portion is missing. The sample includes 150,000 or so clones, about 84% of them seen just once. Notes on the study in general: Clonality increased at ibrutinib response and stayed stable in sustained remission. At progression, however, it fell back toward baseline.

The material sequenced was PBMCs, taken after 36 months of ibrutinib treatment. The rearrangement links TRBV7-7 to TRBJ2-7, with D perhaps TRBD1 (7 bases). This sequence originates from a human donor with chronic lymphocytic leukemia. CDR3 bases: TGTGCCAGCAGCTTAAGCCCAGGGGGGAGCTCCTACGAGCAGTACTTC. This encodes CASSLSPGGSSYEQYF.